The rows below give T cell receptor beta chains drawn from one sample of a study of OX40 agonist ivuxolimab in advanced cancers. Clones were read by immunoSEQ multiplex PCR, and TCRdb kept only the in-frame ones, dropping some. This table has nearly 20,000 clones, about four fifths appearing once. Sequenced material: CD4+ or CD8+ T cells sorted from blood, taken in a trial of the OX40 agonist ivuxolimab. The receptor source for this set is an adult with an advanced solid tumor such as melanoma, head and neck, liver or kidney cancer. Both conserved end residues are part of each CDR3. The D gene is left open where the match is weak. Clone size appears in some rows only: once, few, many, or a class for an expanded clone.

TRBJ1-1	-	-	TRBV28	TGTGCCACCTCAGGACTCTTCAACACTGAAGCTTTCTTT	CATSGLFNTEAFF
TRBJ1-5	-	-	TRBV28	TGTGCCAGCAGTCCCACGAGGTTCGGGCAGCCCCAGCATTTT	CASSPTRFGQPQHF
TRBJ2-7	TRBD2	few	TRBV2	TGTGCCAGCAGAGTACTAGCGGGGTACTACGAGCAGTACTTC	CASRVLAGYYEQYF
TRBJ2-5	-	-	TRBV7-6	TGTGCCAGCAGCCCACAGGGAGATGGGCAAGAGACCCAGTACTTC	CASSPQGDGQETQYF
TRBJ1-1	-	-	TRBV7-8	TGTGCCAGCAGCGTCTACAGGGTGGTCACGAACACTGAAGCTTTCTTT	CASSVYRVVTNTEAFF
TRBJ2-7	TRBD2	-	TRBV5-4	TGTGCCAGCAGCGCCGGGGGGTCCGAGCAGTACTTC	CASSAGGSEQYF
TRBJ2-7	TRBD1	-	TRBV28	TGTGCCAGCAGTTTACCCGGGACAGACTCCTACGAGCAGTACTTC	CASSLPGTDSYEQYF
TRBJ1-1	TRBD1	-	TRBV10-1	TGCGCCAGCAGCGAAGGGACAGGGGGCTCGAACACTGAAGCTTTCTTT	CASSEGTGGSNTEAFF
TRBJ2-2	TRBD1	-	TRBV5-1	TGCGCCAGCAGCGTGAGACAGGGGGCTTGGGAGCTGTTTTTT	CASSVRQGAWELFF
TRBJ2-1	-	-	TRBV30	TGTGCCTGGAGTGGGGTTGAGCAGTTCTTC	CAWSGVEQFF
TRBJ2-7	-	few	TRBV29-1	TGCAGCGTTGTTGCCTACGAGCAGTACTTC	CSVVAYEQYF
TRBJ1-2	-	-	TRBV27	TGTGCCAGCAGTTTCTCCACCGACAGTAACTATGGCTACACCTTC	CASSFSTDSNYGYTF
TRBJ2-1	-	once	TRBV4-3	TGCGCCAGCAGCAAGACAAGCTCTGGGGGGGGCCCTTACAATGAGCAGTTCTTC	CASSKTSSGGGPYNEQFF
TRBJ1-5	-	-	TRBV9	TGTGCCAGCAGCGTAGAGCGAAACGGGGCAGCCATGAGGAATCAGCCCCAGCATTTT	CASSVERNGAAMRNQPQHF
TRBJ2-3	TRBD2	few	TRBV13	TGTGCCAGCAGACCAACTAGCGGGTGGGATACGCAGTATTTT	CASRPTSGWDTQYF
TRBJ1-4	TRBD1	once	TRBV5-6	TGTGCCAGCAGCTTAACGGGACAGCTTAATGAAAAACTGTTTTTT	CASSLTGQLNEKLFF
TRBJ2-1	-	-	TRBV7-3	TGTGCCAGCAGCGAAGTAAGCGGAAATGAGCAGTTCTTC	CASSEVSGNEQFF
TRBJ2-5	TRBD2	-	TRBV13	TGTGCCAGCAGCTTAGGCGGGAAAGCGGGAGGGCCCGAGGAGCAAGAGACCCAGTACTTC	CASSLGGKAGGPEEQETQYF
TRBJ2-1	-	once	TRBV4-3	TGCGCCAGCAGCCAAGCATCGGGGCCCCTGAGGAATGAGCAGTTCTTC	CASSQASGPLRNEQFF
TRBJ2-3	-	-	TRBV15	TGTGCCACCAGCAACAGTAACACAGATACGCAGTATTTT	CATSNSNTDTQYF
TRBJ2-5	TRBD1	-	TRBV19	TGTGCCAGTAGATCAGGACAGGGGGCGAGAGAGACCCAGTACTTC	CASRSGQGARETQYF
TRBJ2-1	-	once	TRBV9	TGTGCCAGCAGCGTTGAGCGGGTTAGCTCCTACAATGAGCAGTTCTTC	CASSVERVSSYNEQFF
TRBJ2-7	-	-	TRBV2	TGTGCCAGCAGTGAAGCAGCTGGATCCTACGAGCAGTACTTC	CASSEAAGSYEQYF
TRBJ1-1	-	-	TRBV6-1	TGTGCCAGCAGCGTGGGGTGGAACACTGAAGCTTTCTTT	CASSVGWNTEAFF
TRBJ2-1	-	-	TRBV28	TGTGCCAGCATAAGACCCGCCGTGTCAAATTTAAACAATGAGCAGTTCTTC	CASIRPAVSNLNNEQFF
TRBJ2-1	-	once	TRBV7-9	TGTGCCAGCAGCCATACCCGGGGCGGGTGGAGGAATGAGCAGTTCTTC	CASSHTRGGWRNEQFF
TRBJ2-1	TRBD2	many	TRBV5-5	TGTGCCAGCAGCCACCGCCTAGCGGGAACTGATGTGCAGTTCTTC	CASSHRLAGTDVQFF
TRBJ1-2	-	-	TRBV4-3	TGCGCCAGCAGCCAAGACGGAGGGGGGCAGGAATATGGCTACACCTTC	CASSQDGGGQEYGYTF
TRBJ2-1	-	-	TRBV7-4	TGTGCCAGCGGCCGGATGAGGGGTCACAATGAGCAGTTCTTC	CASGRMRGHNEQFF
TRBJ2-2	-	-	TRBV5-1	TGCGCCAGCAGCTTGTCTTCCGGGGAGCTGTTTTTT	CASSLSSGELFF
TRBJ1-1	-	-	TRBV2	TGTGCCAGCAGGCCGAACACTGAAGCTTTCTTT	CASRPNTEAFF
TRBJ2-5	TRBD1	-	TRBV5-6	TGTGCCAGCAGCATCACCGGGACAGGGGTCTACCAAGAGACCCAGTACTTC	CASSITGTGVYQETQYF
TRBJ1-1	-	-	TRBV6-1	TGTGCCAGCAGCGAGTCCCCAGTGGGGAACACTGAAGCTTTCTTT	CASSESPVGNTEAFF
TRBJ1-5	-	-	TRBV7-8	TGTGCCAGCAGCTTAGCAGGGGTTGGCAATCAGCCCCAGCATTTT	CASSLAGVGNQPQHF
TRBJ2-7	-	-	TRBV5-1	TGCGCCAGCAGCCAGGGCGAGCGGGCTTCCTACGAGCAGTACTTC	CASSQGERASYEQYF
TRBJ2-7	-	-	TRBV4-3	TGCGCCAGCAGCCAAGATCACAGTTCCTACGAGCAGTACTTC	CASSQDHSSYEQYF
TRBJ1-1	TRBD1	-	TRBV7-8	TGTGCCAGCAGCGCATTTATAACTGGACAGGGTTCCCTGAACACTGAAGCTTTCTTT	CASSAFITGQGSLNTEAFF
TRBJ2-7	-	-	TRBV7-9	TGTGCCTATTCAAACGGAGGGCAACTCTCCTACGAGCAGTACTTC	CAYSNGGQLSYEQYF
TRBJ2-2	-	-	TRBV5-6	TGTGCCAGCTGCTGGGGGGATGGCACCGGGGAGCTGTTTTTT	CASCWGDGTGELFF
TRBJ1-1	-	-	TRBV6-5	TGTGCCAGCAGTTTTCAACAGGGTGGGAGCACTGAAGCTTTCTTT	CASSFQQGGSTEAFF
TRBJ1-6	TRBD1	few	TRBV4-2	TGTGCCAGCAGCCAAGATCCCGGACAGGGTTATTCACCCCTCCACTTT	CASSQDPGQGYSPLHF
TRBJ2-1	-	-	TRBV13	TGTGCCAGCAGCTTGGGGGCCGGCAATGAGCAGTTCTTC	CASSLGAGNEQFF
TRBJ1-2	TRBD1	-	TRBV9	TGTGCCAGCAGCGTAGGTTTATCGGGACAGGGGTTGGGCTATGGCTACACCTTC	CASSVGLSGQGLGYGYTF
TRBJ2-5	TRBD2	-	TRBV11-2	TGTGCCAGCAGCTTAGTCCCTAGCGGGGGGCCCGCTGGGGAGACCCAGTACTTC	CASSLVPSGGPAGETQYF
TRBJ2-7	TRBD1	medium-sized	TRBV27	TGTGCCAGCAGCCGACCCGGGACAGCAGCCTACGAGCAGTACTTC	CASSRPGTAAYEQYF
TRBJ2-3	-	-	TRBV7-9	TGTGCCAGCAGCTTAAAAGGGGCGGGAAGCCGCACAGATACGCAGTATTTT	CASSLKGAGSRTDTQYF
TRBJ2-7	-	-	TRBV15	TGTGCCACCAGCAGAGAACAGCCCTCCTACGAGCAGTACTTC	CATSREQPSYEQYF
TRBJ2-2	-	-	TRBV30	TGTGCCTGGAGTGGGGGGACCGGGGAGCTGTTTTTT	CAWSGGTGELFF
TRBJ1-2	TRBD1	-	TRBV25-1	TGTGCCAGCAGTGGGTGGACAGGGGGCGCGTATGGCTACACCTTC	CASSGWTGGAYGYTF
TRBJ1-2	-	few	TRBV4-3	TGCGCCAGCAGCCAAGATAGGGCAGGGTGGTATGGCTACACCTTC	CASSQDRAGWYGYTF
TRBJ2-3	TRBD2	-	TRBV15	TGTGCCACCACAGCGGGAGGAACGATAGATACGCAGTATTTT	CATTAGGTIDTQYF
TRBJ2-3	-	-	TRBV28	TGTGCCAGCAGTTTGATTTCGGATACGCAGTATTTT	CASSLISDTQYF
TRBJ2-2	-	few	TRBV2	TGTGCCAGCAGTGTCCACAGGGCGACGGGCACCGGGGAGCTGTTTTTT	CASSVHRATGTGELFF
TRBJ2-5	-	-	TRBV10-3	TGTGCCATCAGTGAGTTGGCTACCGCGAAAGAGACCCAGTACTTC	CAISELATAKETQYF
TRBJ1-1	-	-	TRBV2	TGTGCCAGCAGTGACAACAAACGTAACACTGAAGCTTTCTTT	CASSDNKRNTEAFF
TRBJ2-1	-	-	TRBV2	TGTGCCAGCAGTGAAGCGCGGGGAAATGAGCAGTTCTTC	CASSEARGNEQFF
TRBJ2-3	TRBD1	-	TRBV9	TGTGCCAGCAGCGTCGGACAGGGAGCCACAGATACGCAGTATTTT	CASSVGQGATDTQYF